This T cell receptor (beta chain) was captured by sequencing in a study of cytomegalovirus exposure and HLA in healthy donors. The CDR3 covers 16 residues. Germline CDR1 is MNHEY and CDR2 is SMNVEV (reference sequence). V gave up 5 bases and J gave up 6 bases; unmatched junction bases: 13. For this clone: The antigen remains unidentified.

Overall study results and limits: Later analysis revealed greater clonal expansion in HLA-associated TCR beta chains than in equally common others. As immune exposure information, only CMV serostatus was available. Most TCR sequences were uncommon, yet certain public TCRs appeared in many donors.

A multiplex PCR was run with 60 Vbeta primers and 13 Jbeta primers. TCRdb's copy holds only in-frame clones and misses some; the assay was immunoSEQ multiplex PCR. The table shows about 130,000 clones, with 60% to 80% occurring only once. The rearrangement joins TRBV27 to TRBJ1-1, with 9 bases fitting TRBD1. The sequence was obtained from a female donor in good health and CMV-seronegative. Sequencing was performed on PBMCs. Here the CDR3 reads CASSPIAGQGNPEAFF. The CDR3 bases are TGTGCCAGCAGTCCCATCGCGGGACAGGGTAATCCTGAAGCTTTCTTT.